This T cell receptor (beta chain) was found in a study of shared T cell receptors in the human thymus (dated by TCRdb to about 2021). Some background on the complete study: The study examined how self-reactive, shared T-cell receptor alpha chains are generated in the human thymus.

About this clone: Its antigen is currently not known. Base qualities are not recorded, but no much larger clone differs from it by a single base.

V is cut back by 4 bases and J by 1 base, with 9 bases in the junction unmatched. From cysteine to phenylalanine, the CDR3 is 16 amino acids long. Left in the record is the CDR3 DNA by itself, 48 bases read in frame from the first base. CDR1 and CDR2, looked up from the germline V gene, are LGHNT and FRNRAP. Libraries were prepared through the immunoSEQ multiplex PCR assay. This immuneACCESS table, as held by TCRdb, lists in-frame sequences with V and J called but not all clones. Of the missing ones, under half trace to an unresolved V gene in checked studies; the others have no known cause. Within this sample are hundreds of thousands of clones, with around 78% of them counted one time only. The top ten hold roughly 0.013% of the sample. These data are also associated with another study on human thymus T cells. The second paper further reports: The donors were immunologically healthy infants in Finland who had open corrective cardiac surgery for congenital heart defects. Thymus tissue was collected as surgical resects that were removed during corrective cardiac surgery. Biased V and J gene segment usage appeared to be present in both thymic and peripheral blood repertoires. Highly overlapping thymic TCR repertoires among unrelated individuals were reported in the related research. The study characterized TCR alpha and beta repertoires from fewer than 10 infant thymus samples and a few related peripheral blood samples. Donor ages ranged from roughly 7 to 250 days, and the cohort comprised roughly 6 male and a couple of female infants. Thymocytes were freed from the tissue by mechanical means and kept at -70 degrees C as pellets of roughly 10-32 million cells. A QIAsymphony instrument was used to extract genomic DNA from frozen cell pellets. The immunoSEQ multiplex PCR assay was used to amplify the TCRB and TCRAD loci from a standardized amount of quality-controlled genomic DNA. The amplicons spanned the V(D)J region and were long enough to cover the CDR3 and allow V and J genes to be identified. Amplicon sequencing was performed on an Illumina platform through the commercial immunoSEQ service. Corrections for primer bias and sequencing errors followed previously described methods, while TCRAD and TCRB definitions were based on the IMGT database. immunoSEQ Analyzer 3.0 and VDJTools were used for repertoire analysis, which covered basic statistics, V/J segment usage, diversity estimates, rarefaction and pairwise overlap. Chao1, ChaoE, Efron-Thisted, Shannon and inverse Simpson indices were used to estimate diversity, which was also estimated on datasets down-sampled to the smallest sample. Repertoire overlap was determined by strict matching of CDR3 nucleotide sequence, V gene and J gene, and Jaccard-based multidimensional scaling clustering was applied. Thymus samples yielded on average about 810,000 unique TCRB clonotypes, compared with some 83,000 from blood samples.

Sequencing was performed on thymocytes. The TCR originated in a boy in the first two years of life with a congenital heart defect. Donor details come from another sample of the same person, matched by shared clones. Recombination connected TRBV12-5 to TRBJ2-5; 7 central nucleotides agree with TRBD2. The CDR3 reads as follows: CASGSSAGDSQETQYF. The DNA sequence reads TGTGCTAGTGGTTCCTCCGCGGGGGACTCCCAAGAGACCCAGTACTTC.